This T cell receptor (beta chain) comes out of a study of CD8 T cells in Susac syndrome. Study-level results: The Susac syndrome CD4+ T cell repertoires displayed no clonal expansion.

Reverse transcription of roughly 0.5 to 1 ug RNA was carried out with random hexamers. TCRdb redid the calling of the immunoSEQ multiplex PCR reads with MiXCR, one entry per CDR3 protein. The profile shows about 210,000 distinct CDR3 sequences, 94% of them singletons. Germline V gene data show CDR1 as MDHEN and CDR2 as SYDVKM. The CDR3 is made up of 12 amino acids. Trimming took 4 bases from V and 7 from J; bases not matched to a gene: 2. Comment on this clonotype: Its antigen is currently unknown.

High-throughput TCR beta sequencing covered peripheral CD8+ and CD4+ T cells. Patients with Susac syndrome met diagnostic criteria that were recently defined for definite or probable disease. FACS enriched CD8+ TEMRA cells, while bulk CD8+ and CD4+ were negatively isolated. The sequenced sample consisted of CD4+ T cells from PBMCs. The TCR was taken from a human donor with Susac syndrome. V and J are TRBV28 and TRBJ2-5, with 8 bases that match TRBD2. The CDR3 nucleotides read TGTGCCAGCAGTTCGGGGGGGTGGACCCAGTACTTC. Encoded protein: CASSSGGWTQYF.